Detailed here is one T cell receptor beta chain. The data belong to a study of T cell changes during pregnancy in multiple sclerosis. Here immunoSEQ multiplex PCR was the method, and the copy in TCRdb shows in-frame clones only, minus some. The profile covers approximately 52,000 clones, with around 94% appearing a single time and approximately 0.91% taken by the ten largest. The sample consisted of CD4+ T cells from peripheral blood mononuclear cells, taken in the second trimester of pregnancy. The TCR sequence derives from a female donor in good health, enrolled as a control in a pregnancy study.

CDR3 in amino acids: CASSRGQSNYGYTF. The CDR3 DNA is TGTGCCAGCAGCAGGGGACAGAGTAACTATGGCTACACCTTC. The V call is TRBV21-1, the J call TRBJ1-2; TRBD1 is the table's D call and was not checked against the DNA. TRBV21-1 is marked as a pseudogene. The CDR3 has 14 residues.